Listed here are 28 T cell receptor beta chains from one sample, sequenced in a study of shared clonotypes between healthy human individuals. The repertoire was sequenced with immunoSEQ multiplex PCR; TCRdb's copy has only in-frame clones and lacks some. The sample lists 1.5 million to 2.5 million clones, just under 95% occurring once. Terminally differentiated effector memory CD45RA+ cells were left out of the naive CD8 fraction, which was CD45RO-negative and positively selected for CCR7. The sample taken for sequencing was naive CD8+ T cells sorted from blood. These receptors came from a young man in good health.

This clone was counted a single time. This chain joins TRBV5-1 and TRBJ1-4; the D is unclear. V was cut by 0 bases and J by 0 bases, with 6 bases left in between. Germline V gives CDR1 SGHRS, CDR2 YFSETQ. This CDR3 has 15 residues. The CDR3 region has the DNA TGCGCCAGCAGCTTGGTCAGCCCAACTAATGAAAAACTGTTTTTT. Protein: CASSLVSPTNEKLFF.

The chain carries TRBV5-5 and TRBJ1-1; tentatively, D is TRBD1 (5 bases). Germline V gene sequence: CDR1 SGHKS, CDR2 YYEKEE (reference sequence). Trimming stripped 4 bases from V and 1 base from J, with 8 bases between. The CDR3 length is 13 residues. CDR3 coding DNA: TGTGCCAGCAGCCGGGGGGAGAACACTGAAGCTTTCTTT. It is translated as CASSRGENTEAFF. The full variable domain, in which reference TRBV5-5 and TRBJ1-1 provide the parts outside the CDR3, is DAGVTQSPTHLIKTRGQQVTLRCSPISGHKSVSWYQQVLGQGPQFIFQYYEKEERGRGNFPDRFSARQFPNYSSELNVNALLLGDSALYLCASSRGENTEAFFGQGTRLTVV.

CDR3 coding DNA: TGTGCCAGCAGCTTAAAACCCGGGACAGGCAACTATGGCTACACCTTC. As protein: CASSLKPGTGNYGYTF. V gene TRBV13 combines with J gene TRBJ1-2, with 8 positions matching TRBD1. V was pared by 2 bases and J by 2 bases, with 7 bases of the junction left unmatched. The length of the CDR3 is 16 residues. The germline V gene encodes CDR1 PRHDT and CDR2 FYEKMQ (reference sequence). The full variable domain, completed using reference TRBV13 and TRBJ1-2, is AAGVIQSPRHLIKEKRETATLKCYPIPRHDTVYWYQQGPGQDPQFLISFYEKMQSDKGSIPDRFSAQQFSDYHSELNMSSLELGDSALYFCASSLKPGTGNYGYTFGSGTRLTVV.

Turning to this clone: Other DNA sequences in this sample translate to the same CDR3. The chain has TRBV13 and TRBJ1-2; 7 bases align to TRBD1. The J segment lost 4 bases and the V segment lost 0 bases, leaving 5 bases of the junction unmatched. The CDR3 is made up of 15 amino acids. Germline CDR1 and CDR2: PRHDT and FYEKMQ (reference sequence). The CDR3 nucleotides read TGTGCCAGCAGCTTAGGTCAACAGGGGACCTATGGCTACACCTTC. This gives the protein CASSLGQQGTYGYTF.

In its sample, this clone was seen a few times. This CDR3 is also generated by other DNA sequences in the sample. CDR3 amino acids: CASSITGNTEAFF. The CDR3 nucleotides are TGTGCCAGTAGTATAACCGGGAACACTGAAGCTTTCTTT. The V gene is TRBV19, the J gene TRBJ1-1, with no clear D. This CDR3 contains 13 residues. The germline V and J ends were trimmed by 2 bases and 1 base, with 5 bases remaining between them. Germline V gives CDR1 LNHDA, CDR2 SQIVND (reference sequence).

A note on this clone: Distinct nucleotide sequences in the sample also encode this CDR3. This chain connects TRBV7-2 to TRBJ2-1, with D perhaps TRBD2 (6 bases). Looked up from germline, CDR1 is SGHTA and CDR2 is FQGNSA. CDR3 length: 14 amino acids. V was pared by 1 base and J by 3 bases, with 7 bases between. CDR3 in DNA: TGTGCCAGCAGCTTAGTCGGGAGCTACAATGAGCAGTTCTTC. This gives the protein CASSLVGSYNEQFF.

This chain uses TRBV10-3 with TRBJ1-2; TRBD1 aligns across 8 bases. Per the germline V gene, CDR1 is ENHRY and CDR2 is SYGVKD. The V segment lost 2 bases and the J segment 4 bases; nucleotides outside the gene matches: 12. The CDR3 sequence is 17 residues long. Here the CDR3 DNA reads TGTGCCATCAGTGAGCGGACTACAGGGGGAACTGGCTATGGCTACACCTTC. Translating it yields CAISERTTGGTGYGYTF.

The chain carries TRBV7-8 and TRBJ1-1, with D possibly TRBD1 on 5 matching bases. Looked up from germline, CDR1 is SGHVS and CDR2 is FQNEAQ. CDR3 length: 13 amino acids. V lost 4 bases and J lost 4, with 10 bases in between. The CDR3 reads CASSSQESTEAFF. The CDR3 nucleotides are TGTGCCAGCAGCTCACAGGAAAGCACTGAAGCTTTCTTT.

CDR3 loop: CASSPRIANTGELFF. The CDR3, as DNA: TGCGCCAGCAGCCCTAGAATCGCGAACACCGGGGAGCTGTTTTTT. The chain carries TRBV4-3 and TRBJ2-2, with D hard to call. Deletions cut 4 bases from V and 0 bases from J, with 9 bases between. The CDR3 has 15 residues. Germline CDR1 is LGHNA and CDR2 is YSLEER.

The gene calls are TRBV30 and TRBJ2-7; 10 nucleotides align to TRBD1. CDR3 length equals 14 residues. V lost 1 base and J lost 5; bases outside the gene matches: 5. Germline CDR1 is GTSNPN and CDR2 is SVGIG (reference sequence). CDR3 nucleotide sequence: TGTGCCTGGAGTGGGGACAGGGGTATCAACGAGCAGTACTTC. Translated, it gives CAWSGDRGINEQYF. The full variable domain, completed using reference TRBV30 and TRBJ2-7, is SQTIHQWPATLVQPVGSPLSLECTVEGTSNPNLYWYRQAAGRGLQLLFYSVGIGQISSEVPQNLSASRPQDRQFILSSKKLLLSDSGFYLCAWSGDRGINEQYFGPGTRLTVT.

This clone was detected once. The genes are TRBV29-1 and TRBJ2-7; D may correspond to TRBD1 or TRBD2 (5 bases each). The CDR3 has 13 amino acids. The V gene lost 7 bases and the J gene lost 5 bases, with 18 bases spanning the gap. Germline V lookup: CDR1 SQVTM, CDR2 ANQGSEA. CDR3 sequence (DNA): TGCAGCGGCAGGGAAGCGGATAACAACGAGCAGTACTTC. This codes for CSGREADNNEQYF.

The rearrangement uses TRBV29-1 and TRBJ1-3; D call uncertain. The CDR3 runs 13 residues. Trimming shortened V by 2 bases and J by 2 bases, and 7 bases separated the two germline ends. In germline, CDR1 is SQVTM, CDR2 ANQGSEA. The CDR3 DNA is TGCAGCGTTGAAACGGGAACTGGAAACACCATATATTTT. This gives the protein CSVETGTGNTIYF.

This chain joins TRBV5-1 and TRBJ1-5; D unresolved. CDR1 SGHRS and CDR2 YFSETQ come from the germline V gene. The CDR3 consists of 14 residues. V lost 6 bases to trimming and J lost 5 bases, with 15 bases between them. DNA of the CDR3: TGCGCCAGCAATAAGGTCGGGTGGGATCAGCCCCAGCATTTT. Amino acids: CASNKVGWDQPQHF.

CDR3 sequence: CASSPAGQGYEQYF. Written as DNA, the CDR3 is TGTGCCAGCAGCCCAGCGGGACAGGGGTACGAGCAGTACTTC. The chain recombines TRBV14 with TRBJ2-7; 10 nucleotides agree with TRBD1. Looked up from germline, CDR1 is SGHDN and CDR2 is FVKESK. Unmatched junction bases numbered 4, after V lost 4 bases and J lost 4 bases. CDR3 length: 14 residues.

The V and J genes are TRBV27 and TRBJ2-1; 10 bases are shared with TRBD2. CDR1 and CDR2 from the germline V gene are MNHEY and SMNVEV (reference sequence). CDR3 length: 17 residues. V gave up 6 bases and J gave up 9 bases; unmatched junction bases: 17. In DNA, the CDR3 is TGTGCCAGCAGCCTATTATTTGTCAGCGGGGGGGCGGGTGAGCAGTTCTTC. Translating it yields CASSLLFVSGGAGEQFF.

This clone was seen more than once but under ten times. V usage is TRBV14 and J usage is TRBJ2-7; 8 nucleotides agree with TRBD1. Trimming removed 1 base from V and 10 bases from J; junction bases left unmatched: 12. The germline V gene encodes CDR1 SGHDN and CDR2 FVKESK. This CDR3 region has 15 residues. The CDR3 region is CASSQGSRGPTVQYF. The CDR3 coding sequence is TGTGCCAGCAGCCAAGGGTCCAGGGGGCCAACGGTCCAGTACTTC.

The chain recombines TRBV4-3 with TRBJ2-5; the match to TRBD1 covers 9 bases. Germline values: CDR1 LGHNA, CDR2 YSLEER. V lost 0 bases and J lost 1; bases outside the gene matches: 3. The CDR3 extends over 16 amino acids. The CDR3 loop reads CASSQDTTGGQETQYF. CDR3 bases: TGCGCCAGCAGCCAAGATACGACAGGGGGCCAAGAGACCCAGTACTTC.

V gene TRBV6-5 combines with J gene TRBJ2-1; 11 positions agree with TRBD1. V shed 6 bases and J 6 bases; nucleotides not matched to a gene: 1. CDR3 length equals 13 residues. Per germline, CDR1 MNHEY and CDR2 SVGAGI. The CDR3 reads CASRDRGPNEQFF. Written as DNA, the CDR3 is TGTGCCAGCAGGGACAGGGGGCCCAATGAGCAGTTCTTC.

This chain links TRBV5-8 with TRBJ2-7; no clear D. Trimming took off 1 base at V and 2 bases at J, with 13 bases between the two ends. The CDR3 is 15 amino acids. Germline V lookup: CDR1 SGHTS, CDR2 YDEGEE. The CDR3 coding sequence is TGTGCCAGCAGCTTGTTTCCGGTTCCTACCTACGAGCAGTACTTC. It translates to CASSLFPVPTYEQYF.

The J gene is TRBJ1-5, the V gene TRBV27, with 9 bases that match TRBD1. CDR1 and CDR2 (germline): MNHEY, SMNVEV (reference sequence). The CDR3 is 14 residues long. J was trimmed by 7 bases and V by 4 bases; bases with no gene match: 5. CDR3 sequence (DNA): TGTGCCAGCAGTTCGGGACAGGGAACCCAGCCCCAGCATTTT. It codes for CASSSGQGTQPQHF.

The chain employs TRBV6-6 and TRBJ1-5; 7 positions match TRBD1. This CDR3 has 14 residues. V was pared by 7 bases and J by 6 bases, with 9 bases of the junction left unmatched. CDR1 MNHNY and CDR2 SVGAGI come from the germline V gene (reference sequence). CDR3 coding DNA: TGTGCCAGCACACAACAGGGGATGAGTCAGCCCCAGCATTTT. This translates into CASTQQGMSQPQHF.

The gene calls are TRBV7-9 and TRBJ2-7; TRBD1 aligns across 8 bases. CDR1 is SEHNR, CDR2 FQNEAQ, per germline (reference sequence). V lost 3 bases to trimming and J lost 7 bases; unmatched junction nucleotides: 2. The CDR3 sequence is 12 residues long. CDR3 bases: TGTGCCAGCAGCTTTCGGACAGGGGAGCAGTACTTC. This codes for CASSFRTGEQYF. Looking up the rest from reference TRBV7-9 and TRBJ2-7 gives the full variable domain: DTGVSQNPRHKITKRGQNVTFRCDPISEHNRLYWYRQTLGQGPEFLTYFQNEAQLEKSRLLSDRFSAERPKGSFSTLEIQRTEQGDSAMYLCASSFRTGEQYFGPGTRLTVT.

This clone was recorded a few times. In the same sample, other DNA sequences code for this CDR3. The rearrangement uses TRBV9 and TRBJ2-7, with D tentatively TRBD2 (7 bases). The V gene lost 0 bases and the J gene lost 3 bases, with 10 bases spanning the gap. CDR3 size: 14 residues. Germline V lookup: CDR1 SGDLS, CDR2 YYNGEE. In DNA, the CDR3 is TGTGCCAGCAGCGTAGAGGGGGGGAGCTACGAGCAGTACTTC. Amino acid sequence: CASSVEGGSYEQYF.

The V call is TRBV4-1, the J call TRBJ1-2; weak D call: TRBD1 (6 bases). In germline, CDR1 is MGHRA, CDR2 YSYEKL. The CDR3 runs 14 residues. V was shortened by 1 base and J by 8 bases, with 14 bases between the two germline ends. In DNA, the CDR3 is TGCGCCAGCAGCCAAGCACCCAGGGGTGACGGCTACACCTTC. This sequence encodes CASSQAPRGDGYTF.

V gene TRBV28 combines with J gene TRBJ1-1, with D maybe TRBD1 (6 bases). Per germline, CDR1 MDHEN and CDR2 SYDVKM. The CDR3 extends over 17 amino acids. The V and J ends lost 4 bases and 0 bases respectively, with 18 bases between them. The chain's CDR3 is CASSSIWQGYMNTEAFF. For the CDR3, the DNA is TGTGCCAGCAGTTCCATCTGGCAGGGGTACATGAACACTGAAGCTTTCTTT.

The J gene is TRBJ2-3, the V gene TRBV11-1; tentative D call: TRBD2 (5 bases). Trimming shortened V by 5 bases and J by 5 bases, and 14 bases separated the two germline ends. Germline V lookup: CDR1 SGHAT, CDR2 FQDESV (reference sequence). The CDR3 covers 14 residues. Written as DNA, the CDR3 is TGTGCCAGCAGCCCCCATTGGGCGGGAGATACGCAGTATTTT. Protein: CASSPHWAGDTQYF. The whole variable domain, remainder taken from reference TRBV11-1 and TRBJ2-3, is EAEVAQSPRYKITEKSQAVAFWCDPISGHATLYWYRQILGQGPELLVQFQDESVVDDSQLPKDRFSAERLKGVDSTLKIQPAELGDSAMYLCASSPHWAGDTQYFGPGTRLTVL.

V and J are TRBV10-3 and TRBJ1-1, with TRBD1 matching 10 bases. This CDR3 is built from 15 residues. The V gene end was trimmed by 2 bases and the J gene end by 5 bases; junction bases not matched to a gene: 5. Per the germline V gene, CDR1 is ENHRY and CDR2 is SYGVKD. CDR3 sequence: CAISEPDRGRTEAFF. CDR3 bases: TGTGCCATCAGTGAGCCCGACAGGGGGCGTACTGAAGCTTTCTTT.

Notes on this clone: Mismatch with germline at one junction end may stem from a read error. V gene TRBV7-7 combines with J gene TRBJ2-1; the match to TRBD2 covers 9 bases. Germline CDR1 is SSHAT and CDR2 is FNYEAQ (reference sequence). The CDR3 consists of 17 residues. CDR3 protein: CASSLGVGLAGQDEQFF. The CDR3 nucleotides read TGTGCTAGCAGCTTAGGGGTCGGGCTAGCGGGGCAGGATGAGCAGTTCTTC.